These 9 T cell receptor beta chains originate from one sample sequenced in a study of T cell responses to AZD1222 COVID-19 vaccine. Assay used: immunoSEQ multiplex PCR; TCRdb lists only in-frame clones, some missing. This table has some 150,000 clones, approximately 90% appearing once. Sequencing used peripheral blood, obtained on day 0 of MenACWY control vaccination. The receptors were gathered from an adult in good health.

The rearrangement links TRBV16 to TRBJ1-5; D is unclear. Trimming took 2 bases from V and 7 from J, leaving 9 bases between them. Germline V CDR1 and CDR2: KGHSY, FQNENV. CDR3 length equals 13 residues. CDR3 nucleotides: TGTGCCAGCAGCCAACTCTTCGGGCAGCCCCAGCATTTT. Amino acids: CASSQLFGQPQHF.

The rearrangement uses TRBV2 and TRBJ1-1, with no clear D. Germline V gene sequence: CDR1 SNHLY, CDR2 FYNNEI. The CDR3 sequence is 14 residues long. With 2 bases removed from V and 6 bases from J, the gap between germline ends came to 13 bases. The CDR3 loop is CASSESAGKPEAFF. CDR3 nucleotides: TGTGCCAGCAGTGAATCGGCGGGAAAGCCTGAAGCTTTCTTT. Supplemented by reference TRBV2 and TRBJ1-1, the full variable domain reads EPEVTQTPSHQVTQMGQEVILRCVPISNHLYFYWYRQILGQKVEFLVSFYNNEISEKSEIFDDQFSVERPDGSNFTLKIRSTKLEDSAMYFCASSESAGKPEAFFGQGTRLTVV.

The chain links TRBV5-1 to TRBJ1-2; TRBD1 might be the D (5 bases). The CDR3 length is 13 residues. Trimming removed 0 bases at V and 7 bases at J, with 10 bases between. Germline V gene sequence: CDR1 SGHRS, CDR2 YFSETQ. This CDR3 reads CASSLAAGGGYTF. The DNA for the CDR3 is TGCGCCAGCAGCTTGGCCGCGGGGGGTGGCTACACCTTC.

This chain uses TRBV11-3 with TRBJ1-2, with a weak D call TRBD1 (6 bases). V dropped 5 bases and J dropped 8 bases, with 15 bases sitting between them. Germline CDR1 and CDR2: SGHNT and YENEEA. The CDR3 runs 13 residues. CDR3 DNA: TGTGCCAGCAGCCCCGGGGGGCTACGAGGCTACACCTTC. Translating gives CASSPGGLRGYTF.

The chain couples TRBV4-2 to TRBJ1-2, with a tentative D call TRBD1 (5 bases). Germline V gene lookup returns CDR1 LGHNA and CDR2 YNFKEQ. V gave up 7 bases and J gave up 4 bases, with 10 bases separating them. The CDR3 is 12 residues long. CDR3 sequence reads: CASTQGSYGYTF. The DNA of the CDR3 is TGTGCCAGCACCCAGGGCTCCTATGGCTACACCTTC.

The rearrangement links TRBV27 to TRBJ2-7, with 7 bases that match TRBD2. From germline, CDR1 is MNHEY and CDR2 SMNVEV (reference sequence). This CDR3 region has 14 residues. The J segment lost 7 bases and the V segment lost 3 bases, leaving 9 bases of the junction unmatched. CDR3 nucleotides: TGTGCCAGCAGTTTTAGTGGGAGGGCGGGAGAGCAGTACTTC. Translated, it gives CASSFSGRAGEQYF.

This chain connects TRBV7-8 to TRBJ1-1; 7 nucleotides align to TRBD1. CDR3 size: 16 residues. The germline V gene encodes CDR1 SGHVS and CDR2 FQNEAQ. The trim removed 1 base at V and 5 bases at J, leaving 10 bases unmatched. The CDR3 reads CASSLEAGGTVTEAFF. CDR3 bases: TGTGCCAGCAGCTTAGAGGCAGGGGGTACGGTAACTGAAGCTTTCTTT.

V gene TRBV12-5 combines with J gene TRBJ2-7, with 8 bases that match TRBD2. The CDR3 length is 16 residues. Germline assignment: CDR1 LGHNT and CDR2 FRNRAP. The J segment lost 3 bases and the V segment lost 5 bases, leaving 12 bases of the junction unmatched. CDR3 nucleotides: TGTGCTAGTGGTACACCCGGGACTAGGGTCGTCTACGAGCAGTACTTC. Protein sequence: CASGTPGTRVVYEQYF.

This chain uses TRBV25-1 with TRBJ1-3; perhaps TRBD1 as D (5 bases). CDR3 length equals 14 residues. The V end lost 8 bases, the J end lost 0 bases, and 11 bases lay between the germline ends. In germline, CDR1 is MGHDK, CDR2 SYGVNS. In DNA, the CDR3 is TGTGCCAGCGATTCAGGGTCCTCTGGAAACACCATATATTTT. Translation gives CASDSGSSGNTIYF.